The clone carrying this T cell receptor beta chain came up a few times. Libraries were prepared by immunoSEQ multiplex PCR; TCRdb keeps only in-frame clonotypes and omits some of them. The table records about 300,000 clones, around 76% of them present only once. This specimen belongs to a study of cytotoxic CD8 clonotypes in ibrutinib-treated CLL. Per germline, CDR1 SGHVS and CDR2 FQNEAQ. The V gene end was trimmed by 7 bases and the J gene end by 1 base; junction bases not matched to a gene: 3. The CDR3 runs to 14 residues. The sequence was collected from a human donor with chronic lymphocytic leukemia. The rearrangement joins TRBV7-8 to TRBJ1-1; 10 nucleotides agree with TRBD1. The sequencing used PBMCs, collected at disease progression, from a patient treated with ibrutinib. CDR3 in DNA: TGTGCCAGCACCCGGGACAGGGGGAACACTGAAGCTTTCTTT. This sequence encodes CASTRDRGNTEAFF.